This TCR beta chain was recovered during a study of T cell repertoires in cytomegalovirus infection. As for the study in general: Matching HLA type and CMV infection were both indicated by public TCR beta signatures.

Germline CDR1 MGHRA, CDR2 YSYEKL. The CDR3 length is 19 residues. The junction had 18 bases not matched to a gene; V was cut back by 4 bases and J by 3 bases. Worth noting for this clonotype: As yet, its antigen is unknown.

Using its own MiXCR run on the reads, TCRdb lists one record per CDR3 protein. The sample has roughly 500,000 distinct CDR3 sequences, 30% to 35% seen once. The V gene is TRBV4-1, the J gene TRBJ2-3; 8 bases line up with TRBD2. The TCR originated in a human donor in good health (CMV status not recorded). Some clones in this sample may be carry-over from other donors' samples. The starting material was cultured PBMCs, obtained from culture after CMV antigen stimulation. CDR3 DNA sequence: TGCGCCAGCAGCCGCCTCCGAGGCGCGATCGGGAGGGTAACAGATACGCAGTATTTT. It translates to CASSRLRGAIGRVTDTQYF.